Each of the 29 T cell receptor beta chains below was sequenced from the same sample in a study of a mutant IDH1 vaccine in newly diagnosed glioma. For these TCRs, the target antigens are not known. The assay was immunoSEQ multiplex PCR, and TCRdb's table has in-frame clones only and misses some. Counted here are under 45,000 clones, approximately 86% occurring once; the ten biggest clones make up around 20%. Indicated time point: week 47, end of study. In every dose of vaccine, 300 ug of mutant IDH1 20-mer peptide was given alongside topical imiquimod. The material sequenced was PBMCs, taken from a glioma patient whose treatment included an IDH1 peptide vaccine. These receptors were obtained from a man aged 18 to 30 with glioma. Some clones in this sample may be carry-over from other donors' samples.

The rearrangement joins TRBV7-2 to TRBJ1-4; D not resolved. The ends were cut back, 3 bases at V and 2 bases at J, with 7 bases in the middle. This CDR3 has 14 amino acids. Germline V gene lookup returns CDR1 SGHTA and CDR2 FQGNSA. CDR3: CASSLYGTNEKLFF. Written as DNA, the CDR3 is TGTGCCAGCAGCTTGTACGGGACTAATGAAAAACTGTTTTTT.

This clone has just a few counts. V and J are TRBV27 and TRBJ1-2, with 7 bases matching TRBD1. Germline values: CDR1 MNHEY, CDR2 SMNVEV (reference sequence). This CDR3 spans 13 amino acids. With V trimmed by 3 bases and J by 6 bases, 4 bases remained unmatched. The CDR3 loop reads CASSFRGGHGYTF. CDR3 coding DNA: TGTGCCAGCAGTTTTCGAGGGGGCCATGGCTACACCTTC.

The chain is built from TRBV6-5 and TRBJ1-1; 8 nucleotides line up with TRBD1. The CDR3 is made up of 14 amino acids. The germline V gene encodes CDR1 MNHEY and CDR2 SVGAGI. V lost 4 bases to trimming and J lost 5 bases; unmatched junction nucleotides: 6. CDR3 amino acids: CASSSTTGETEAFF. For the CDR3, the DNA is TGTGCCAGCAGTTCCACGACAGGGGAGACTGAAGCTTTCTTT.

The chain has TRBV6-1 and TRBJ1-1; D is ambiguous. V was trimmed by 6 bases and J by 0 bases, leaving 17 bases between them. Germline lookup yields CDR1 MNHNS and CDR2 SASEGT. The CDR3 contains 16 residues. CDR3 protein: CASSETGPAMNTEAFF. The CDR3 region has the DNA TGTGCCAGCAGCGAAACTGGACCTGCAATGAACACTGAAGCTTTCTTT.

The V gene is TRBV28, the J gene TRBJ2-7, with 7 bases lining up with TRBD2. The germline gives CDR1 MDHEN, CDR2 SYDVKM. The CDR3 has 14 residues. V gave up 2 bases and J gave up 5 bases; unmatched junction bases: 6. This CDR3 is CASSLGGSTHEQYF. CDR3 DNA: TGTGCCAGCAGTTTAGGCGGGAGCACCCACGAGCAGTACTTC.

The chain joins TRBV18 to TRBJ1-4, with TRBD1 matching 9 bases. From germline, CDR1 is KGHSH and CDR2 LQKENI. The junction had 11 bases not matched to a gene; V was cut back by 2 bases and J by 4 bases. CDR3 size: 18 residues. DNA for the CDR3: TGTGCCAGCTCACCAGATACCGGGACAGGGCTGCTTAATGAAAAACTGTTTTTT. Its translation: CASSPDTGTGLLNEKLFF.

The chain uses TRBV25-1 and TRBJ1-1; tentative D call: TRBD1 (6 bases). The CDR3 sequence is 13 residues long. V shed 8 bases and J shed 1 base, with 11 bases lying between them. In germline, CDR1 is MGHDK, CDR2 SYGVNS. The CDR3 DNA sequence: TGTGCCAGCGGCAAAGGGGGGAACACTGAAGCTTTCTTT. Translated: CASGKGGNTEAFF.

The J gene is TRBJ1-1, the V gene TRBV29-1; 9 positions agree with TRBD1. The CDR3 has 13 residues. The germline CDR1 and CDR2 sequences are SQVTM and ANQGSEA. The ends lost 4 bases at V and 4 bases at J; junction bases unmatched: 4. CDR3 residues: CSVVTGGGTEAFF. CDR3 DNA: TGCAGCGTTGTGACAGGGGGAGGCACTGAAGCTTTCTTT.

The chain links TRBV5-6 to TRBJ1-2, with D maybe TRBD1 (5 bases). The CDR3 has 14 residues. With 0 bases removed from V and 8 bases from J, the gap between germline ends came to 14 bases. Germline loops: CDR1 SGHDT, CDR2 YYEEEE. CDR3 coding DNA: TGTGCCAGCAGCTTGGAGGCAGGGAGGAGCGGCTACACCTTC. It encodes CASSLEAGRSGYTF.

This chain connects TRBV4-3 to TRBJ1-6; no firm D call. This CDR3 has 15 residues. V was shortened by 1 base and J by 11 bases, with 15 bases between the two germline ends. CDR1 and CDR2 (germline): LGHNA, YSLEER. CDR3 in DNA: TGCGCCAGCAGCCAAGCCCGCCGTCGAGGCGCACCCCTCCACTTT. As protein: CASSQARRRGAPLHF.

V and J are TRBV6-6 and TRBJ1-5, with D maybe TRBD1 (6 bases). CDR1 is MNHNY, CDR2 SVGAGI, per germline (reference sequence). Trimming removed 6 bases from V and 4 bases from J, with 16 bases in between. The CDR3 is 15 amino acids. The CDR3 reads CASSLDRRGNQPQHF. The CDR3, as DNA: TGTGCCAGCAGCCTCGATCGAAGGGGGAATCAGCCCCAGCATTTT.

V and J are TRBV4-3 and TRBJ1-1; D is uncertain. This CDR3 comprises 15 residues. CDR1 and CDR2 from the germline V gene are LGHNA and YSLEER. Between the trimmed V and J ends, which lost 5 bases and 1 base, there was a span of 14 bases. For the CDR3, the DNA is TGCGCCAGCAGCAGGGCCCTGGAGAAGAACACTGAAGCTTTCTTT. The encoded protein is CASSRALEKNTEAFF.

The V gene is TRBV5-1, the J gene TRBJ2-7; D is possibly TRBD1 (5 bases). V was trimmed by 3 bases and J by 3 bases, leaving 13 bases between them. The CDR3 length is 14 residues. Germline CDR1 is SGHRS and CDR2 is YFSETQ. The CDR3 sequence is CASSSMIDSYEQYF. CDR3 sequence (DNA): TGCGCCAGCAGCTCGATGATAGACAGCTACGAGCAGTACTTC.

The chain carries TRBV6-5 and TRBJ2-1; perhaps TRBD2 as D (5 bases). Trimming pared 0 bases from V and 9 bases from J, leaving 15 bases between. CDR3 size: 15 residues. The germline gives CDR1 MNHEY, CDR2 SVGAGI. The CDR3 coding sequence is TGTGCCAGCAGTTACTCGACTATGGGGTTAACTGAGCAGTTCTTC. This gives the protein CASSYSTMGLTEQFF.

In this sample, this clone turned up a few times. V usage is TRBV5-1 and J usage is TRBJ2-2; D is perhaps TRBD1 (6 bases). V lost 4 bases and J lost 4, with 11 bases in between. Germline CDR1 is SGHRS and CDR2 is YFSETQ. The CDR3 is 14 amino acids. The CDR3 protein is CASSVAGVTGELFF. In DNA form, the CDR3 reads TGCGCCAGCAGCGTCGCAGGGGTCACCGGGGAGCTGTTTTTT.

As DNA, the CDR3 is TGTGCCAGCAGCTGGGGTAGCGGGAGCTCCTACGAGCAGTACTTC. Translated: CASSWGSGSSYEQYF. This chain uses TRBV5-4 with TRBJ2-7; 9 bases map to TRBD2. With V trimmed by 3 bases and J by 0 bases, 4 bases remained unmatched. Germline CDR1 is SGHNT and CDR2 is YYREEE (reference sequence). The CDR3 is 15 amino acids.

The chain employs TRBV21-1 and TRBJ2-3. TRBV21-1 is described as a pseudogene. The CDR3 has 13 amino acids. The CDR3 reads CASSKDSLGTQYF. CDR3 sequence (DNA): TGTGCCAGCAGCAAAGACAGTCTAGGGACGCAGTATTTT.

This clone was counted a few times. This chain connects TRBV2 to TRBJ1-1, with 10 bases lining up with TRBD1. Germline V gene lookup returns CDR1 SNHLY and CDR2 FYNNEI. Trimming took 6 bases from V and 2 from J; bases not matched to a gene: 0. This CDR3 region has 13 residues. The CDR3 loop reads CASRTGGNTEAFF. In nucleotides, the CDR3 is TGTGCCAGCAGGACAGGGGGCAACACTGAAGCTTTCTTT.

The chain carries TRBV4-3 and TRBJ1-4; D is possibly TRBD1 (5 bases). This CDR3 comprises 18 residues. With 0 bases removed from V and 4 bases from J, the gap between germline ends came to 18 bases. Per the germline V gene, CDR1 is LGHNA and CDR2 is YSLEER. The chain's CDR3 is CASSQDGRPGLFNEKLFF. The CDR3 DNA sequence: TGCGCCAGCAGCCAAGATGGGAGGCCGGGACTGTTTAATGAAAAACTGTTTTTT.

The rearrangement links TRBV11-1 to TRBJ1-1; D remains ambiguous. This CDR3 has 13 residues. Between the trimmed V and J ends, which lost 2 bases and 11 bases, there was a span of 15 bases. Germline CDR1 and CDR2: SGHAT and FQDESV (reference sequence). This chain's CDR3 is CASSLRSNSDAFF. DNA for the CDR3: TGTGCCAGCAGCTTAAGGTCGAACAGCGACGCTTTCTTT.

The V and J genes are TRBV6-5 and TRBJ1-1; D is uncertain. CDR3 size: 14 residues. CDR1 MNHEY and CDR2 SVGAGI come from the germline V gene. The V gene lost 2 bases and the J gene lost 2 bases, with 9 bases spanning the gap. The CDR3 coding sequence is TGTGCCAGCAGTTACCTCCAGGTTAACACTGAAGCTTTCTTT. Its protein product is CASSYLQVNTEAFF.

Turning to this clone: A read error may produce the germline difference seen at one junction end. The chain carries TRBV2 and TRBJ1-5; D gene ambiguous. The length of the CDR3 is 16 residues. The germline V gene encodes CDR1 SNHLY and CDR2 FYNNEI. The CDR3 coding sequence is TGTGCTAGCATGTCAGGCACGCCTGTTCGGGGTCAGCCCCAGCATTTT. This codes for CASMSGTPVRGQPQHF.

J is TRBJ2-1 and V is TRBV30; 7 bases fit TRBD2. Germline V CDR1 and CDR2: GTSNPN, SVGIG (reference sequence). The trim removed 7 bases at V and 4 bases at J, leaving 7 bases unmatched. The CDR3 runs to 13 residues. This CDR3 reads CAFLAVSYNEQFF. The CDR3 nucleotides read TGTGCCTTTCTAGCGGTATCTTACAATGAGCAGTTCTTC.

The V call is TRBV4-3, the J call TRBJ1-1; D remains ambiguous. The CDR3 has 13 residues. Germline V gene sequence: CDR1 LGHNA, CDR2 YSLEER. With 1 base removed from V and 0 bases from J, the gap between germline ends came to 3 bases. The CDR3 DNA follows: TGCGCCAGCAGCCAAGTGGTGAACACTGAAGCTTTCTTT. It yields the protein CASSQVVNTEAFF.

The chain uses TRBV6-5 and TRBJ2-7; D is unresolved. CDR1 and CDR2 (germline): MNHEY, SVGAGI. This CDR3 comprises 11 residues. V was pared by 5 bases and J by 4 bases, with 6 bases between. CDR3 sequence reads: CASSTTYEQYF. The CDR3 DNA reads TGTGCCAGCAGTACAACTTACGAGCAGTACTTC.

This chain links TRBV4-3 with TRBJ2-3; 9 bases map to TRBD2. V lost 0 bases and J lost 2; bases outside the gene matches: 3. This CDR3 spans 16 amino acids. The V gene's germline CDR1 is LGHNA and CDR2 YSLEER. CDR3 residues: CASSQEGGRATDTQYF. CDR3 sequence (DNA): TGCGCCAGCAGCCAAGAGGGCGGGAGGGCCACAGATACGCAGTATTTT.

J is TRBJ2-7 and V is TRBV10-3; D may correspond to TRBD1 or TRBD2 (5 bases each). V was pared by 4 bases and J by 6 bases, with 7 bases between. CDR1 ENHRY and CDR2 SYGVKD come from the germline V gene. The CDR3 is made up of 11 amino acids. In nucleotides, the CDR3 is TGTGCCATCAGTGCTGGGGGCGAGCAGTACTTC. Protein: CAISAGGEQYF.

The rearrangement links TRBV20-1 to TRBJ2-5; tentatively, D is TRBD2 (6 bases). Trimming took off 5 bases at V and 5 bases at J, with 9 bases between the two ends. The CDR3 has 11 residues. Per germline, CDR1 DFQATT and CDR2 SNEGSKA (reference sequence). In DNA, the CDR3 is TGCAGTGCTGGTGGGGGGGAGACCCAGTACTTC. Its translation: CSAGGGETQYF.

This clone was counted a few times. In DNA form, the CDR3 reads TGTGCCAGCAGCCCCGGACAGATGAACACTGAAGCTTTCTTT. Amino acids: CASSPGQMNTEAFF. V gene TRBV5-4 combines with J gene TRBJ1-1; tentatively, D is TRBD1 (6 bases). Germline V gene lookup returns CDR1 SGHNT and CDR2 YYREEE (reference sequence). The CDR3 is 14 residues long. The V and J ends lost 4 bases and 0 bases respectively, with 10 bases between them.